In this sample, the clone carrying this T cell receptor beta chain turned up once. Its antigen is still unknown. The treatment: approximately nine-day PBMC culture with coronavirus spike peptide pools or control peptides (ViraFEST assay). The data stem from a study of vaccination and CD4 T cells after COVID-19. The assay that was used to sequence DNA from cultured CD4+ T cells was the Oncomine TCR Beta short-read assay. TCRdb re-analysed the PCR reads in MiXCR, keeping a single row per CDR3 protein. The table records some 14,000 distinct CDR3 sequences, more than 65% of them present only once. Trimming pared 10 bases from V and 1 base from J, leaving 16 bases between. The CDR3 length is 15 residues. Germline lookup yields CDR1 MNHEY and CDR2 SVGEGT.

The sample was CD4+ T cells from blood, cultured in vitro. The clonotype was recovered from a human donor who had recovered from COVID-19. The genes are TRBV6-2 or TRBV6-3 and TRBJ2-2, with D hard to call. CDR3 DNA sequence: TGTGCCACGGTGAATCCCGCTCTGAACACCGGGGAGCTGTTTTTT. Translated, it gives CATVNPALNTGELFF.